Described below is a single TCR beta chain sequence and its context. Its antigen is undetermined. These data belong to a study of OX40 agonist ivuxolimab in advanced cancers. Across the whole study: Subjects had a mean age of roughly 60 years, with a range of 23 to 79; roughly 80% were male. Study-wide findings and caveats: Clonal expansion was seen in CD4+ and CD8+ blood T cells by week 6 at 0.1 to 3.0 mg/kg.

Trimming shortened V by 5 bases and J by 10 bases, and 18 bases separated the two germline ends. CDR3 length: 15 residues. CDR1 MNHEY and CDR2 SMNVEV come from the germline V gene (reference sequence). The data were produced by immunoSEQ multiplex PCR, yet TCRdb's version contains in-frame clones alone and is incomplete. Of around 110,000 clones in the sample, 80% to 95% were seen once. The genes are TRBV27 and TRBJ1-6; D might be TRBD1 (5 bases). The receptor comes from an adult with an advanced solid tumor such as melanoma, head and neck, liver or kidney cancer. Sequencing was performed on CD4+ or CD8+ T cells sorted from blood, taken in a trial of the OX40 agonist ivuxolimab. CDR3 sequence reads: CASSPILGVGSPLHF. The CDR3 DNA follows: TGTGCCAGCAGTCCCATTTTAGGGGTAGGCTCACCCCTCCACTTT.